The 7 T cell receptor beta chains in this list originate from one sample, sequenced in a study of cytomegalovirus exposure and HLA in healthy donors (dated by TCRdb to about 2017). The library was generated by the immunoSEQ multiplex PCR assay. The multiplex PCR relied on a mix of 60 forward primers for TCR Vbeta segments and 13 reverse primers for TCR Jbeta segments. TCRdb provides this immuneACCESS table in a form limited to in-frame rearrangements. Some clones are lacking; in checked studies, under half of them reflect an unresolved V gene, and why the rest are absent is not known. Across this sample there are approximately 78,000 clones, with 60% to 75% seen only once. Roughly 20% of the sample goes to the ten largest clones. The sequenced material came from PBMCs. The receptors stem from a man aged 40-49 years in good health and CMV-seropositive.

The rearrangement uses TRBV5-1 and TRBJ2-5; possibly TRBD2 for D (6 bases). Judging by the DNA end, TRBJ2-7 fits better; the J call may be wrong. Germline assignment: CDR1 SGHRS and CDR2 YFSETQ. The CDR3 runs 16 residues. In DNA, the CDR3 is TGCGCCAGCAGCCACTCTTGGGGACTGGATAACTACGAGCAGTACTTC. This sequence encodes CASSHSWGLDNYEQYF.

The chain is built from TRBV30 and TRBJ2-3; 8 bases align to TRBD2. Per the germline V gene, CDR1 is GTSNPN and CDR2 is SVGIG (reference sequence). V lost 2 bases, J lost 0 bases, and 7 bases stayed unmatched. The CDR3 sequence is 16 residues long. The CDR3 region has the DNA TGTGCCTGGAGTCCTCTTCCGGGGGGGAGCACAGATACGCAGTATTTT. Translation gives CAWSPLPGGSTDTQYF.

The genes are TRBV10-1 and TRBJ2-1, with 10 bases lining up with TRBD1. The V gene's germline CDR1 is WNHNN and CDR2 SYGVQD (reference sequence). J gave up 9 bases and V 2 bases, and 7 bases lay outside the gene matches. CDR3 length: 15 residues. The CDR3 is CASSEAGTGVIEQFF. DNA of the CDR3: TGCGCCAGCAGTGAGGCCGGGACAGGGGTTATTGAGCAGTTCTTC.

This sequence joins TRBV9 and TRBJ1-6, with D unclear. The V gene lost 3 bases and the J gene lost 4 bases, with 5 bases spanning the gap. CDR3 size: 13 residues. Germline assignment: CDR1 SGDLS and CDR2 YYNGEE. The CDR3 region is CASSDGYNSPLHF. The CDR3 DNA reads TGTGCCAGCAGCGACGGTTATAATTCACCCCTCCACTTT.

The chain recombines TRBV27 with TRBJ2-3, with a weak D call TRBD1 (6 bases). CDR3 size: 15 residues. Germline V CDR1 and CDR2: MNHEY, SMNVEV (reference sequence). V lost 3 bases, J lost 1 base, and 11 bases lay in between. The CDR3 protein is CASSLGARGTDTQYF. The CDR3 DNA reads as TGTGCCAGCAGTTTGGGGGCCCGGGGCACAGATACGCAGTATTTT.

The CDR3 loop is CASSLRTSGGSYEQYF. The CDR3 nucleotides read TGTGCCAGCAGCTTGCGGACTAGCGGGGGATCCTACGAGCAGTACTTC. The chain links TRBV7-8 to TRBJ2-7; 13 nucleotides match TRBD2. V trimming: 3 bases; J trimming: 1 base; junction bases outside the gene matches: 3. Per the germline V gene, CDR1 is SGHVS and CDR2 is FQNEAQ. The CDR3 is made up of 16 amino acids.

This sequence joins TRBV11-3 and TRBJ1-1; 10 bases line up with TRBD1. The V and J ends lost 5 bases and 5 bases, in that order; junction bases with no gene match: 5. The CDR3 has 14 residues. Germline values: CDR1 SGHNT, CDR2 YENEEA. The CDR3 reads CASSPGQGGTEAFF. For the CDR3, the DNA is TGTGCCAGCAGCCCCGGACAGGGGGGGACTGAAGCTTTCTTT.